Below, 29 T cell receptor beta chains from the same sample are listed, as sequenced in a study of T cells in Graves' hyperthyroidism and ophthalmopathy. What was amplified from RNA transcripts were TCR beta CDR3 regions. Initially, a first-round RT-PCR of the TCR CDR3 employed the HTBI primer set. TCRdb reanalysed the multiplex PCR reads using MiXCR and keeps one entry per CDR3 protein. The sample lists about 690,000 distinct CDR3 sequences, roughly 17% occurring once. Sequencing input: blood. Receptors originate from a man between 45 and 60 years old with Graves' hyperthyroidism.

The chain recombines TRBV5-4 with TRBJ1-2; D unclear. Germline CDR1 SGHNT, CDR2 YYREEE (reference sequence). The CDR3 is 14 residues long. V lost 4 bases and J 5 bases, leaving 15 bases between the germline ends. CDR3 protein: CASSLGRGIYGYTF. The CDR3, as DNA: TGTGCCAGCAGCCTAGGACGTGGGATTTATGGCTACACCTTC.

This clonotype was found many times. The genes are TRBV28 and TRBJ1-2; D gene ambiguous. CDR1 and CDR2 from the germline V gene are MDHEN and SYDVKM. V was cut by 7 bases and J by 3 bases, with 9 bases left in between. There are 12 residues in the CDR3. This CDR3 reads CASNVEDYGYTF. CDR3 DNA: TGTGCCAGCAATGTTGAGGACTATGGCTACACCTTC.

This clonotype has a count of ten or more. The chain has TRBV28 and TRBJ2-2; 8 bases fit TRBD1. The CDR3 loop spans 14 amino acids. CDR1 and CDR2 (germline): MDHEN, SYDVKM. Trimming cost V 8 bases and J 5 bases; bases outside gene matches: 7. CDR3 protein: CASYPGGSTGELFF. CDR3 coding DNA: TGTGCCAGCTATCCAGGGGGCTCTACCGGGGAGCTGTTTTTT.

At least ten counts were recorded for this clonotype. This sequence joins TRBV7-2 and TRBJ2-3; TRBD1 aligns across 7 bases. The V and J ends lost 5 bases and 1 base, in that order; junction bases with no gene match: 9. CDR3 size: 16 residues. Germline assignment: CDR1 SGHTA and CDR2 FQGNSA. CDR3 DNA sequence: TGTGCCAGCAGCCCGGAACAGGGGTTACGCACAGATACGCAGTATTTT. Translation gives CASSPEQGLRTDTQYF.

On this clonotype itself: A clone one base away is much larger, so this may be a read error. The rearrangement links TRBV27 to TRBJ1-6, with a weak D call TRBD1 (5 bases). Trimming took 5 bases from V and 5 from J, leaving 16 bases between them. The CDR3 is 16 residues long. The V gene's germline CDR1 is MNHEY and CDR2 SMNVEV (reference sequence). CDR3 sequence: CASSDSGESDNSPLHF. Written as DNA, the CDR3 is TGTGCCAGCAGTGATTCGGGGGAGAGCGATAATTCACCCCTCCACTTT.

In its sample, this clonotype was seen many times. This chain joins TRBV28 and TRBJ2-7; D is possibly TRBD2 (6 bases). This CDR3 has 12 residues. The germline CDR1 and CDR2 sequences are MDHEN and SYDVKM. The ends were cut back, 7 bases at V and 10 bases at J, with 17 bases in the middle. The CDR3 nucleotides are TGTGCCAGCAAAGTCGCAGGGACTGATCAGTACTTC. The encoded protein is CASKVAGTDQYF.

This clonotype was found many times. The chain has TRBV12-3 or TRBV12-4 and TRBJ2-5; 9 bases align to TRBD1. The CDR3 length is 16 residues. V shed 2 bases, J shed 0 bases, and the junction held 4 bases outside the gene matches. CDR3 nucleotide sequence: TGTGCCAGCAGTTTACGACAGGGGGGGTACCAAGAGACCCAGTACTTC. Residues: CASSLRQGGYQETQYF.

Ten or more counts support this clonotype. J is TRBJ2-7 and V is TRBV6-2 or TRBV6-3; tentatively, D is TRBD1 (5 bases). The V end was cut by 4 bases, the J end by 0 bases, with 10 bases between. CDR3 length: 14 amino acids. CDR1 is MNHEY, CDR2 SVGEGT, per germline. CDR3 loop: CASSLETVSYEQYF. The CDR3 coding sequence is TGTGCCAGCAGTTTGGAGACAGTCTCCTACGAGCAGTACTTC.

This rearrangement joins TRBV6-2 or TRBV6-3 to TRBJ1-4, with D perhaps matching TRBD1 (5 bases). With 2 bases removed from V and 5 bases from J, the gap between germline ends came to 9 bases. Germline V CDR1 and CDR2: MNHEY, SVGEGT. This CDR3 contains 14 residues. The CDR3 protein is CASSYGALNEKLFF. The CDR3 nucleotides are TGTGCCAGCAGTTACGGGGCTCTGAATGAAAAACTGTTTTTT.

This clonotype showed up just once. V usage is TRBV6-2 or TRBV6-3 and J usage is TRBJ2-4; 10 nucleotides agree with TRBD2. The V and J ends lost 3 bases and 6 bases, in that order; junction bases with no gene match: 2. CDR1 and CDR2 from the germline V gene are MNHEY and SVGEGT. CDR3 length: 14 amino acids. In nucleotides, the CDR3 is TGTGCCAGCAGTTATAGCGGGAGGATAAACATTCAGTACTTC. Its translation: CASSYSGRINIQYF.

Only a few counts were recorded for this clonotype. The chain employs TRBV28 and TRBJ2-7; 9 nucleotides align to TRBD1. Per the germline V gene, CDR1 is MDHEN and CDR2 is SYDVKM. After removal of 10 bases from V and 6 bases from J, the junction contained 10 bases not matched to a gene. The CDR3 loop spans 13 amino acids. The chain's CDR3 is CAIRGQGKGEQYF. The CDR3 DNA sequence: TGTGCCATCCGAGGACAGGGGAAGGGCGAGCAGTACTTC.

The rearrangement joins TRBV12-3 or TRBV12-4 to TRBJ2-1, with 10 bases identical to TRBD2. This CDR3 comprises 18 residues. Unmatched junction bases numbered 10, after V lost 4 bases and J lost 1 base. CDR3 sequence (DNA): TGTGCCAGCAGTTCCACTAGCGGGGCCTCCAATTCCTACAATGAGCAGTTCTTC. This codes for CASSSTSGASNSYNEQFF.

This clonotype was observed at least ten times. The J gene is TRBJ2-7, the V gene TRBV28; D possibly uses TRBD1 or TRBD2 (6 bases each). The germline V gene encodes CDR1 MDHEN and CDR2 SYDVKM. The CDR3 covers 13 residues. With 9 bases removed from V and 4 bases from J, the gap between germline ends came to 16 bases. This CDR3 is CASGRSGAYEQYF. The CDR3 DNA is TGTGCCAGTGGACGATCGGGGGCATACGAGCAGTACTTC.

This clonotype has ten or more counts. The chain employs TRBV6-1 and TRBJ2-1; no firm D call. The germline V and J ends were trimmed by 3 bases and 7 bases, with 10 bases remaining between them. This CDR3 is 13 amino acids long. Germline CDR1 is MNHNS and CDR2 is SASEGT. The CDR3 DNA reads TGTGCCAGCAGTGATGCGTTGCGGAATGAGCAGTTCTTC. This codes for CASSDALRNEQFF.

The chain uses TRBV2 and TRBJ2-7; 12 positions agree with TRBD2. The end of the DNA fits TRBJ2-1 better, so the J call may be wrong. The germline gives CDR1 SNHLY, CDR2 FYNNEI. CDR3 length: 16 residues. The CDR3 protein is CASSGSTSGSFDEQFF. As DNA, the CDR3 is TGTGCCAGCAGTGGATCGACTAGCGGGAGCTTCGACGAGCAGTTCTTC.

This clonotype occurred many times. The chain uses TRBV5-1 and TRBJ2-7; D is uncertain. V was pared by 1 base and J by 4 bases, with 9 bases between. CDR3 size: 13 residues. Germline V lookup: CDR1 SGHRS, CDR2 YFSETQ. The CDR3 bases are TGCGCCAGCAGCTTGATAGGTGCGTACGAGCAGTACTTC. It codes for CASSLIGAYEQYF.

This clonotype occurred many times. The chain uses TRBV5-6 and TRBJ1-4; perhaps TRBD1 as D (5 bases). This CDR3 comprises 15 residues. Germline CDR1 is SGHDT and CDR2 is YYEEEE. V was trimmed by 5 bases and J by 2 bases, leaving 13 bases between them. The CDR3 spells CASRTEGTTNEKLFF. The DNA for the CDR3 is TGTGCCAGCAGGACCGAGGGGACGACTAATGAAAAACTGTTTTTT.

The sample holds a few counts of this clonotype. The rearrangement uses TRBV6-2 or TRBV6-3 and TRBJ1-5; D is perhaps TRBD1 (5 bases). V was shortened by 1 base and J by 7 bases, with 11 bases between the two germline ends. The length of the CDR3 is 14 residues. Germline V CDR1 and CDR2: MNHEY, SVGEGT. CDR3 nucleotides: TGTGCCAGCAGTTACTTTCGGGCAGGGCAGCCCCAGCATTTT. This codes for CASSYFRAGQPQHF.

The table lists this clonotype with many counts. The V call is TRBV5-1, the J call TRBJ1-1, with a possible D match to TRBD1 (6 bases). This CDR3 is built from 17 residues. Trimming left V 2 bases short and J 1 base short, with 18 bases between. The V gene's germline CDR1 is SGHRS and CDR2 YFSETQ. In DNA, the CDR3 is TGCGCCAGCAGCTTCCCCTCAGGGGAGGGGTCGAACACTGAAGCTTTCTTT. Protein sequence: CASSFPSGEGSNTEAFF. The whole variable domain, remainder taken from reference TRBV5-1 and TRBJ1-1, is KAGVTQTPRYLIKTRGQQVTLSCSPISGHRSVSWYQQTPGQGLQFLFEYFSETQRNKGNFPGRFSGRQFSNSRSEMNVSTLELGDSALYLCASSFPSGEGSNTEAFFGQGTRLTVV.

V usage is TRBV6-2 or TRBV6-3 and J usage is TRBJ2-7; TRBD1 matches 10 bases. After removal of 0 bases from V and 0 bases from J, the junction contained 8 bases not matched to a gene. This CDR3 has 18 amino acids. Germline loops: CDR1 MNHEY, CDR2 SVGEGT. The CDR3 sequence is CASSYSVGTGALSYEQYF. CDR3 DNA: TGTGCCAGCAGTTACTCAGTGGGGACAGGGGCTCTCTCCTACGAGCAGTACTTC.

This clonotype was observed many times. The CDR3 loop is CSARAGQHLDNEQFF. In DNA, the CDR3 is TGCAGTGCTAGAGCGGGCCAGCACCTCGACAATGAGCAGTTCTTC. The chain carries TRBV20-1 and TRBJ2-1; unclear D gene. V was shortened by 1 base and J by 5 bases, with 15 bases between the two germline ends. This CDR3 comprises 15 residues. The germline CDR1 and CDR2 sequences are DFQATT and SNEGSKA (reference sequence).

The chain employs TRBV12-3 or TRBV12-4 and TRBJ1-5, with a tentative D call TRBD1 (5 bases). Trimming removed 8 bases at V and 7 bases at J, with 18 bases between. CDR3 length: 14 amino acids. Here the CDR3 DNA reads TGTGCCAGCGGACCAACAGGCTATGGGCAGCCCCAGCATTTT. Its protein product is CASGPTGYGQPQHF.

In its sample, this clonotype was seen a few times. This chain links TRBV28 with TRBJ2-2; tentative D call: TRBD2 (6 bases). The CDR3 is 15 amino acids. Germline V gives CDR1 MDHEN, CDR2 SYDVKM. Trimming left V 7 bases short and J 8 bases short, with 20 bases between. CDR3 nucleotides: TGTGCCAGCAATCCATCACTGGCGGGACCGGGGGAGCTGTTTTTT. This encodes CASNPSLAGPGELFF.

V and J are TRBV7-9 and TRBJ2-1; 12 nucleotides align to TRBD2. Germline lookup yields CDR1 SEHNR and CDR2 FQNEAQ (reference sequence). The CDR3 spans 17 residues. V dropped 7 bases and J dropped 8; count of bases not matched to a gene: 15. CDR3 sequence: CASTLRTSGNEGDEQFF. CDR3 coding DNA: TGTGCCAGCACCCTAAGGACTAGCGGGAACGAGGGCGATGAGCAGTTCTTC.

Worth noting for this clonotype: Being one base from a much bigger clone, this may be a read error. V gene TRBV24-1 combines with J gene TRBJ1-1; perhaps TRBD1 as D (6 bases). V was trimmed by 4 bases and J by 3 bases, leaving 17 bases between them. Germline values: CDR1 KGHDR, CDR2 SFDVKD. This CDR3 region has 16 residues. The CDR3 nucleotides read TGTGCCACCAGTGACAACTGCCGGACAGCGTACACTGAAGCTTTCTTT. Amino acid sequence: CATSDNCRTAYTEAFF.

As to this clonotype: A read error may explain this, as a much larger clone is one base away. As the CDR3 is not closed by the conserved phenylalanine or tryptophan, this likely results from a read error. The rearrangement joins TRBV7-9 to TRBJ1-4, with D possibly TRBD1 on 5 matching bases. The CDR3 is 16 amino acids. Per the germline V gene, CDR1 is SEHNR and CDR2 is FQNEAQ (reference sequence). V lost 3 bases and J lost 0, with 11 bases in between. CDR3 nucleotides: TGTGCCAGCAGCTTGACTACAGGTTCAACTAATGAAAAACTGTTTATT. Amino acid sequence: CASSLTTGSTNEKLFI.

This clonotype was detected only a few times. The chain employs TRBV2 and TRBJ1-3; D ambiguous. This CDR3 has 14 amino acids. CDR1 is SNHLY, CDR2 FYNNEI, per germline. Trimming stripped 2 bases from V and 1 base from J, with 6 bases between. The CDR3 DNA reads as TGTGCCAGCAGTGAACCAGATTCTGGAAACACCATATATTTT. Translation gives CASSEPDSGNTIYF.

The chain joins TRBV19 to TRBJ1-5; D is ambiguous. The germline V gene has CDR1 LNHDA and CDR2 SQIVND (reference sequence). Between the trimmed V and J ends, which lost 10 bases and 0 bases, there was a span of 13 bases. This CDR3 has 14 amino acids. The chain's CDR3 is CATRRSYSNQPQHF. In nucleotides, the CDR3 is TGTGCCACGCGGCGAAGTTATAGCAATCAGCCCCAGCATTTT.

A remark on this clonotype: A much larger clone lies one base from this, so it may be a read error. The chain carries TRBV18 and TRBJ2-1; D is ambiguous. This CDR3 region has 12 residues. Germline V lookup: CDR1 KGHSH, CDR2 LQKENI. The CDR3, as DNA: TGTGCCACCTCAACGCCTAACAATGAGCAGTTCTTC. Translation gives CATSTPNNEQFF.